The 3 T cell receptor beta chains given below trace back to one sample, sequenced in a study of blood T cell repertoires in COVID-19. Repertoires were generated with immunoSEQ multiplex PCR, while TCRdb's copy carries only in-frame clones and drops some. Here the sample spans over 250,000 clones, approximately 86% being singletons. Sequencing was performed on peripheral blood. The receptor source for this set is a woman between 65 and 79 years old with COVID-19, enrolled during active disease.

The chain has TRBV19 and TRBJ2-2; D remains ambiguous. Germline CDR1 is LNHDA and CDR2 is SQIVND (reference sequence). Trimming removed 7 bases from V and 4 bases from J, with 7 bases in between. The CDR3 contains 12 residues. This CDR3 is CASTEATGELFF. Written as DNA, the CDR3 is TGTGCCAGTACCGAGGCCACCGGGGAGCTGTTTTTT.

The chain carries TRBV6-1 and TRBJ2-5, with D possibly matching TRBD2 (6 bases). The CDR3 runs 15 residues. CDR1 and CDR2 from the germline V gene are MNHNS and SASEGT. Trimming shortened V by 3 bases and J by 5 bases, and 16 bases separated the two germline ends. This CDR3 is CASSEFPAGYETQYF. DNA of the CDR3: TGTGCCAGCAGTGAGTTCCCAGCGGGTTATGAGACCCAGTACTTC.

The chain carries TRBV2 and TRBJ1-1; TRBD1 aligns across 8 bases. The CDR3 consists of 14 residues. CDR1 is SNHLY and CDR2 is FYNNEI in the germline V gene. V lost 4 bases, J lost 7 bases, and 8 bases stayed unmatched. The CDR3 loop reads CASSVGQGTIEAFF. CDR3 nucleotide sequence: TGTGCCAGCAGTGTCGGACAGGGTACAATTGAAGCTTTCTTT.